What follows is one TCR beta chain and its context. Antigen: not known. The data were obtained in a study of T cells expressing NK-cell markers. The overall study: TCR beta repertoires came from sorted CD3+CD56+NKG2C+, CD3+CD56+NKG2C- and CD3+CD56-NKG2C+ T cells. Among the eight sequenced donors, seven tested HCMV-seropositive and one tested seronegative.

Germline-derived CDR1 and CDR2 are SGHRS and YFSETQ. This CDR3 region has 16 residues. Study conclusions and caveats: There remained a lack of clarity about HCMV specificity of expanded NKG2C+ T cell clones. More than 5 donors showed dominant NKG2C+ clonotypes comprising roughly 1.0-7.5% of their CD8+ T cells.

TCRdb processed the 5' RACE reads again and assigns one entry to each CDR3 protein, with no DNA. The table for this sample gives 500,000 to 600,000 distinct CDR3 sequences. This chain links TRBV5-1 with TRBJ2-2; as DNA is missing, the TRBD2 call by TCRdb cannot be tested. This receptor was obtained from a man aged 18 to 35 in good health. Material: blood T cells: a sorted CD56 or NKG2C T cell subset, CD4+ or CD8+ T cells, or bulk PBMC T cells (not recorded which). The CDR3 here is CASSLGTGLNTGELFF.